This TCR beta chain was recovered during a study of blood T cell repertoires in COVID-19. The cohort comprised adults aged 18 to 89 years residing in 20 to 30 US areas. Which cohort a participant joined came from the clinical history participants gave. The CDR3 totals 14 residues. Trimming removed 0 bases at V and 0 bases at J, with 6 bases between. CDR1 is SGDLS and CDR2 is YYNGEE in the germline V gene. Libraries were prepared by immunoSEQ multiplex PCR; TCRdb keeps only in-frame clonotypes and omits some of them. The sample contains 360,000 or so clones, 75% to 90% of which appear only once. Sequencing used PBMCs or T cells enriched from blood (not recorded which). This chain connects TRBV9 to TRBJ2-5; D ambiguous. The sequence was collected from a woman in her 50s who had recovered from COVID-19. The CDR3 bases are TGTGCCAGCAGCGTAGACTTCCACCAAGAGACCCAGTACTTC. Its translation: CASSVDFHQETQYF.